The TCR beta chain under discussion was sequenced for a study of beta chain features in type 1 diabetes. General study findings and limits: Any PCR bias toward short templates would affect both groups alike.

A few counts support this clone. Its cognate antigen is unknown. Sampling consisted of one heparinised blood draw per donor, averaging approximately 100 mL. CD4+ naive, central memory, regulatory and stem cell-like memory cells were sorted via CD45RO/CCR7/CD25/CD127/CD95/CD27. Reverse transcribing all isolated RNA meant expressed TCRB transcripts were sequenced. Clones were sequenced by immunoSEQ multiplex PCR, and TCRdb holds only the in-frame ones, with some missing. The repertoire consists of over 700,000 clones, with roughly 16% occurring once and the leading ten covering 0.023%. Trimming took off 1 base at V and 2 bases at J, with 18 bases between the two ends. CDR1 is LNHNV, CDR2 YYDKDF, per germline (reference sequence). The CDR3 has 18 amino acids.

This chain connects TRBV15 to TRBJ2-1; possibly TRBD1 or TRBD2 for D (5 bases each). The sequence came from a young woman in good health. Sequenced input: naive CD4+ T cells from blood. DNA of the CDR3: TGTGCCACCAGCAGAGGAGCCCCCCGGGACCGAGCCTACAATGAGCAGTTCTTC. As protein: CATSRGAPRDRAYNEQFF.